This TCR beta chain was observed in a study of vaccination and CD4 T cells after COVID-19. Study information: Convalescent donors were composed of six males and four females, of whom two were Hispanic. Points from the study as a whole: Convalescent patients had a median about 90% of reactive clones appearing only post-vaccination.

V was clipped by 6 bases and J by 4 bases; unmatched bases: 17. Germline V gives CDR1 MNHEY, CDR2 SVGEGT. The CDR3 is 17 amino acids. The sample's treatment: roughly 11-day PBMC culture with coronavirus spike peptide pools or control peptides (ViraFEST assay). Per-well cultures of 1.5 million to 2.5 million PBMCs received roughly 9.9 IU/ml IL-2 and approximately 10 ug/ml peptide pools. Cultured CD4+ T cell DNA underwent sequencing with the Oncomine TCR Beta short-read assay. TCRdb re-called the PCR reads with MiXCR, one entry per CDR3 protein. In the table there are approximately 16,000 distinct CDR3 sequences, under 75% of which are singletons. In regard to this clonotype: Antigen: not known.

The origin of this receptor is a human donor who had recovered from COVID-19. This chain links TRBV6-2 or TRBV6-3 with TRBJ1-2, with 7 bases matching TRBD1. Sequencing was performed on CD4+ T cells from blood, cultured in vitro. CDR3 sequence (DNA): TGTGCCAGCAGCCGCCCCGGTACAGGCCCAGGGGGCTATGGCTACACCTTC. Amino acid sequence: CASSRPGTGPGGYGYTF.